This TCR beta chain is from a study of blood T cell repertoires in COVID-19. On the study more broadly: Sites across the United States, Italy and Spain contributed samples from acute and convalescent COVID-19.

In the case of this clone: Other DNA sequences within the sample encode an identical CDR3.

Methods used by the authors: The authors estimated nucleated cell counts from reference gene primer amplification. Assay used: immunoSEQ multiplex PCR; TCRdb lists only in-frame clones, some missing. From that table come the V and J calls and clone size; the DNA was used to work out D and trimming. The table shows about 270,000 clones, with around 86% occurring only once. Among Cohort 3 donors, those recovered had two negative PCRs, clearance, or symptom resolution. The CDR3 is 14 amino acids. V lost 4 bases to trimming and J lost 0 bases, with 8 bases between them. Germline loops: CDR1 SEHNR, CDR2 FQNEAQ (reference sequence).

This receptor was taken from a woman between 18 and 30 years old who had recovered from COVID-19. Specimen: PBMCs or T cells enriched from blood (not recorded which). The J gene is TRBJ2-3, the V gene TRBV7-9; tentatively, D is TRBD1 (6 bases). DNA for the CDR3: TGTGCCAGCAGCTCACAGGGAAGCACAGATACGCAGTATTTT. This encodes CASSSQGSTDTQYF. The full variable domain, rest sourced from reference TRBV7-9 and TRBJ2-3, is DTGVSQNPRHKITKRGQNVTFRCDPISEHNRLYWYRQTLGQGPEFLTYFQNEAQLEKSRLLSDRFSAERPKGSFSTLEIQRTEQGDSAMYLCASSSQGSTDTQYFGPGTRLTVL.